These 25 T cell receptor beta chains share one sample of origin, sequenced in a study of blood T cell repertoires in COVID-19. Only in-frame clones appear in the TCRdb table, and some are missing; sequencing was by immunoSEQ multiplex PCR. The sample gives about 670,000 clones, about 90% of which show up once; roughly 0.25% is in the top ten. What was sequenced was peripheral blood. The receptors shown here come from a woman aged 18-30 years with acute or convalescent COVID-19.

About this clone itself: Other DNA sequences in the same sample also yield this CDR3. The chain has TRBV29-1 and TRBJ1-5; 7 bases align to TRBD1. The CDR3 has 13 amino acids. Germline loops: CDR1 SQVTM, CDR2 ANQGSEA. V was clipped by 5 bases and J by 2 bases; unmatched bases: 3. The CDR3 protein is CSVRQGGNQPQHF. As DNA, the CDR3 is TGCAGCGTTAGACAGGGAGGCAATCAGCCCCAGCATTTT.

This clone showed up just a few times. The chain recombines TRBV2 with TRBJ1-6; 10 positions match TRBD1. Germline loops: CDR1 SNHLY, CDR2 FYNNEI. The CDR3 has 14 amino acids. The J segment lost 8 bases and the V segment lost 6 bases, leaving 4 bases of the junction unmatched. CDR3: CASRTTGGYSPLHF. CDR3 DNA: TGTGCCAGCAGGACGACAGGGGGCTATTCACCCCTCCACTTT.

The chain employs TRBV19 and TRBJ1-2, with 9 bases identical to TRBD1. In germline, CDR1 is LNHDA, CDR2 SQIVND (reference sequence). V was clipped by 5 bases and J by 5 bases; unmatched bases: 3. The CDR3 has 13 amino acids. CDR3 region: CASSRQGEYGYTF. Written as DNA, the CDR3 is TGTGCCAGTAGTCGACAGGGGGAGTATGGCTACACCTTC. Using reference TRBV19 and TRBJ1-2 for the parts outside the CDR3, the full variable domain is DGGITQSPKYLFRKEGQNVTLSCEQNLNHDAMYWYRQDPGQGLRLIYYSQIVNDFQKGDIAEGYSVSREKKESFPLTVTSAQKNPTAFYLCASSRQGEYGYTFGSGTRLTVV.

The chain joins TRBV6-5 to TRBJ1-5; 7 bases match TRBD1. Germline CDR1 reads MNHEY; CDR2 reads SVGAGI. The V segment lost 7 bases and the J segment 1 base; nucleotides outside the gene matches: 7. The CDR3 sequence is 15 residues long. The CDR3 sequence is CASTTDRVSNQPQHF. CDR3 nucleotide sequence: TGTGCCAGCACCACAGACAGGGTAAGCAATCAGCCCCAGCATTTT.

The chain recombines TRBV7-9 with TRBJ1-2; unclear D gene. The V and J ends lost 2 bases and 0 bases respectively, with 4 bases between them. Germline loops: CDR1 SEHNR, CDR2 FQNEAQ (reference sequence). The CDR3 extends over 13 amino acids. The CDR3 is CASSLQTNYGYTF. The CDR3 DNA reads TGTGCCAGCAGCTTACAGACTAACTATGGCTACACCTTC.

This rearrangement joins TRBV13 to TRBJ1-2; D is uncertain. V gave up 0 bases and J gave up 4 bases, with 18 bases separating them. Per the germline V gene, CDR1 is PRHDT and CDR2 is FYEKMQ (reference sequence). The CDR3 runs 17 residues. This CDR3 is CASSLGSLSGELYGYTF. CDR3 nucleotide sequence: TGTGCCAGCAGCTTAGGGTCCCTATCGGGAGAACTCTATGGCTACACCTTC.

A remark on this clone: Other DNA sequences of this sample code for an identical CDR3. The chain combines TRBV19 with TRBJ1-2; 7 bases are shared with TRBD1. Losses at the gene ends were 8 bases for V and 2 bases for J; bases not matched to a gene: 5. The germline V gene encodes CDR1 LNHDA and CDR2 SQIVND (reference sequence). This CDR3 is built from 13 residues. The chain's CDR3 is CASSRDSNYGYTF. DNA for the CDR3: TGTGCCAGTTCCCGGGACAGCAACTATGGCTACACCTTC. Using reference TRBV19 and TRBJ1-2 for the parts outside the CDR3, the full variable domain is DGGITQSPKYLFRKEGQNVTLSCEQNLNHDAMYWYRQDPGQGLRLIYYSQIVNDFQKGDIAEGYSVSREKKESFPLTVTSAQKNPTAFYLCASSRDSNYGYTFGSGTRLTVV.

The DNA of the CDR3 is TGTGCCAGCAGCCATTCGTTCCTCAGGGCCAGCTCTGGAAACACCATATATTTT. Its translation is CASSHSFLRASSGNTIYF. The chain combines TRBV2 with TRBJ1-3; weak D call: TRBD1 (5 bases). Trimming removed 6 bases at V and 0 bases at J, with 21 bases between. The CDR3 consists of 18 residues. Germline loops: CDR1 SNHLY, CDR2 FYNNEI.

The V gene is TRBV9, the J gene TRBJ1-2; TRBD1 matches 8 bases. The CDR3 has 14 amino acids. Germline V gives CDR1 SGDLS, CDR2 YYNGEE. The trim removed 3 bases at V and 7 bases at J, leaving 8 bases unmatched. The CDR3 is CASSDHPGGPGYTF. DNA of the CDR3: TGTGCCAGCAGCGACCATCCAGGGGGCCCTGGCTACACCTTC.

V usage is TRBV9 and J usage is TRBJ1-2; 11 bases are shared with TRBD1. V dropped 4 bases and J dropped 5; count of bases not matched to a gene: 7. The CDR3 totals 15 residues. Germline-derived CDR1 and CDR2 are SGDLS and YYNGEE. CDR3 region: CASSPGTGGWYGYTF. CDR3 bases: TGTGCCAGCAGCCCCGGGACAGGGGGATGGTATGGCTACACCTTC.

The V call is TRBV4-2, the J call TRBJ2-7; 8 bases line up with TRBD2. With V trimmed by 1 base and J by 2 bases, 10 bases remained unmatched. Germline-derived CDR1 and CDR2 are LGHNA and YNFKEQ. This CDR3 comprises 17 residues. In nucleotides, the CDR3 is TGTGCCAGCAGCCAAGGCGCGAGTAGCGGGGCCACCTACGAGCAGTACTTC. Protein sequence: CASSQGASSGATYEQYF.

J is TRBJ2-2 and V is TRBV4-3; 9 bases fit TRBD1. Looked up from germline, CDR1 is LGHNA and CDR2 is YSLEER. V gave up 3 bases and J gave up 4 bases; unmatched junction bases: 0. This CDR3 is 14 amino acids long. The CDR3 protein is CASSQGQGTGELFF. The CDR3 coding sequence is TGCGCCAGCAGCCAGGGACAGGGCACCGGGGAGCTGTTTTTT.

This clone was detected only once. The chain employs TRBV27 and TRBJ1-1; possible D gene TRBD1, 5 bases. Looked up from germline, CDR1 is MNHEY and CDR2 is SMNVEV (reference sequence). The CDR3 spans 16 residues. Trimming stripped 4 bases from V and 1 base from J, with 16 bases between. The chain's CDR3 is CASSSLAGSENTEAFF. CDR3 in DNA: TGTGCCAGCAGTTCCCTGGCAGGGTCGGAGAACACTGAAGCTTTCTTT.

The chain employs TRBV9 and TRBJ1-3; TRBD1 aligns across 8 bases. Germline V CDR1 and CDR2: SGDLS, YYNGEE. The CDR3 consists of 13 residues. V trimming: 5 bases; J trimming: 2 bases; junction bases outside the gene matches: 0. CDR3: CASRDRAGNTIYF. The CDR3 nucleotides read TGTGCCAGCAGGGACAGGGCTGGAAACACCATATATTTT. The full variable domain, in which reference TRBV9 and TRBJ1-3 provide the parts outside the CDR3, is DSGVTQTPKHLITATGQRVTLRCSPRSGDLSVYWYQQSLDQGLQFLIQYYNGEERAKGNILERFSAQQFPDLHSELNLSSLELGDSALYFCASRDRAGNTIYFGEGSWLTVV.

This chain uses TRBV7-2 with TRBJ2-7, with TRBD1 matching over 7 bases. With V trimmed by 4 bases and J by 2 bases, 11 bases remained unmatched. The CDR3 is 16 amino acids. Germline CDR1 and CDR2: SGHTA and FQGNSA. In DNA form, the CDR3 reads TGTGCCAGCAGCTCAAAAACAGGGGTAGGGGCCTACGAGCAGTACTTC. Its protein is CASSSKTGVGAYEQYF.

The chain recombines TRBV11-3 with TRBJ2-1, with D possibly being TRBD1 (5 bases). V shed 3 bases and J shed 8 bases, with 11 bases lying between them. There are 13 residues in the CDR3. Germline CDR1 SGHNT, CDR2 YENEEA. The CDR3 spells CASSFGGAYEQFF. The CDR3 region has the DNA TGTGCCAGCAGCTTTGGTGGGGCATATGAGCAGTTCTTC.

The chain couples TRBV15 to TRBJ2-7; 8 nucleotides line up with TRBD2. From germline, CDR1 is LNHNV and CDR2 YYDKDF (reference sequence). V shed 3 bases and J 6 bases; nucleotides not matched to a gene: 4. The CDR3 contains 13 residues. CDR3 in amino acids: CATSRVAGFEQYF. CDR3 in DNA: TGTGCCACCAGCAGGGTAGCGGGGTTCGAGCAGTACTTC. The complete variable domain, with remaining parts taken from reference TRBV15 and TRBJ2-7, reads DAMVIQNPRYQVTQFGKPVTLSCSQTLNHNVMYWYQQKSSQAPKLLFHYYDKDFNNEADTPDNFQSRRPNTSFCFLDIRSPGLGDTAMYLCATSRVAGFEQYFGPGTRLTVT.

This clone was observed a few times. The J gene is TRBJ1-5, the V gene TRBV7-9; D is ambiguous. The CDR3 covers 14 residues. The V end was cut by 1 base, the J end by 6 bases, with 10 bases between. The germline gives CDR1 SEHNR, CDR2 FQNEAQ (reference sequence). The CDR3 region is CASSLDGKRQPQHF. The DNA of the CDR3 is TGTGCCAGCAGCTTAGACGGGAAGCGTCAGCCCCAGCATTTT.

In this sample, this clone turned up a few times. V is TRBV7-2 and J is TRBJ2-2; 9 nucleotides agree with TRBD1. This CDR3 comprises 14 residues. The J segment lost 7 bases and the V segment lost 5 bases, leaving 5 bases of the junction unmatched. Per the germline V gene, CDR1 is SGHTA and CDR2 is FQGNSA. The CDR3: CASSPQGAVGELFF. CDR3 coding DNA: TGTGCCAGCAGCCCACAGGGGGCTGTCGGGGAGCTGTTTTTT.

The CDR3 nucleotides read TGTGCCAGCAGCTTAGCCGGGGGGTACGAGCAGTACTTC. Translating gives CASSLAGGYEQYF. The chain links TRBV7-9 to TRBJ2-7, with TRBD2 matching over 7 bases. With V trimmed by 0 bases and J by 4 bases, 0 bases remained unmatched. The CDR3 spans 13 residues. The germline CDR1 and CDR2 sequences are SEHNR and FQNEAQ (reference sequence).

V is TRBV7-8 and J is TRBJ2-3, with TRBD2 matching 12 bases. CDR3 length equals 16 residues. With 5 bases clipped from V and 2 bases from J, the junction kept 5 bases outside the gene matches. Germline loops: CDR1 SGHVS, CDR2 FQNEAQ. CDR3 bases: TGTGCCAGCAGCCCCAGGACTAGCGGGGCCACAGATACGCAGTATTTT. Protein sequence: CASSPRTSGATDTQYF.

This clone has a single count. This chain links TRBV20-1 with TRBJ1-1; D call uncertain. Trimming left V 6 bases short and J 11 bases short, with 13 bases between. The CDR3 is 10 residues long. In germline, CDR1 is DFQATT, CDR2 SNEGSKA (reference sequence). The CDR3 bases are TGCAGTGCGCAAGGTTTGAGGGCTTTCTTT. Encoded protein: CSAQGLRAFF.

V gene TRBV11-2 combines with J gene TRBJ2-5; a weak D match, TRBD2 (6 bases). Germline V CDR1 and CDR2: SGHAT, FQNNGV. This CDR3 is built from 15 residues. Trimming shortened V by 5 bases and J by 2 bases, and 15 bases separated the two germline ends. CDR3 DNA sequence: TGTGCCAGCAGCACTGTGCGGGGTCCACAAGAGACCCAGTACTTC. This codes for CASSTVRGPQETQYF.

The rearrangement joins TRBV5-1 to TRBJ1-2; TRBD1 matches 8 bases. V gave up 2 bases and J gave up 9 bases; unmatched junction bases: 9. Germline V gene sequence: CDR1 SGHRS, CDR2 YFSETQ. This CDR3 contains 14 residues. Here the CDR3 reads CASSFRDRQSSYTF. Here the CDR3 DNA reads TGCGCCAGCAGCTTTCGGGACAGGCAAAGCAGCTACACCTTC.

V is TRBV4-1 and J is TRBJ2-1; TRBD2 might be the D (6 bases). Germline V gene lookup returns CDR1 MGHRA and CDR2 YSYEKL. The CDR3 runs to 13 residues. The V end was cut by 3 bases, the J end by 7 bases, with 10 bases between. In nucleotides, the CDR3 is TGCGCCAGCAGCCATTCTAGCGAAAATGAGCAGTTCTTC. This sequence encodes CASSHSSENEQFF.